This TCR beta chain was documented in a study of CD8 T cells in Susac syndrome. Trimming took off 7 bases at V and 1 base at J, with 8 bases between the two ends. Germline V lookup: CDR1 LNHDA, CDR2 SQIVND (reference sequence). The CDR3 has 13 amino acids. Reverse transcription of roughly 0.45 to 1 ug RNA was performed with random hexamers. TCRdb re-derived calls from the immunoSEQ multiplex PCR reads in MiXCR, one entry per CDR3 protein. Among 150,000 to 200,000 distinct CDR3 sequences listed, about 95% were seen once. Sequenced sample: CD4+ T cells from PBMCs. This receptor was identified in a human donor in good health. The genes are TRBV19 and TRBJ1-5; no clear D gene. Written as DNA, the CDR3 is TGTGCCAGTACAAGCCACAGCAATCAGCCCCAGCATTTT. Its translation: CASTSHSNQPQHF.